The clone carrying this T cell receptor (beta chain) was observed a few times. Here immunoSEQ multiplex PCR was the method, and the copy in TCRdb shows in-frame clones only, minus some. The sample shows around 15,000 clones, 80% to 90% of them seen only once. CDR1 SQVTM and CDR2 ANQGSEA come from the germline V gene. Between the trimmed V and J ends, which lost 6 bases and 1 base, there was a span of 12 bases. CDR3 length: 13 residues. The data were obtained in a study of technical replicates of blood from a few donors. The sequence was obtained from a human donor in good health. This rearrangement joins TRBV29-1 to TRBJ1-1; a possible D gene is TRBD1 (6 bases). The sample taken for sequencing was PBMCs. CDR3 DNA: TGCAGCGTGGGGGGGCAGGAGAACACTGAAGCTTTCTTT. Its translation is CSVGGQENTEAFF.